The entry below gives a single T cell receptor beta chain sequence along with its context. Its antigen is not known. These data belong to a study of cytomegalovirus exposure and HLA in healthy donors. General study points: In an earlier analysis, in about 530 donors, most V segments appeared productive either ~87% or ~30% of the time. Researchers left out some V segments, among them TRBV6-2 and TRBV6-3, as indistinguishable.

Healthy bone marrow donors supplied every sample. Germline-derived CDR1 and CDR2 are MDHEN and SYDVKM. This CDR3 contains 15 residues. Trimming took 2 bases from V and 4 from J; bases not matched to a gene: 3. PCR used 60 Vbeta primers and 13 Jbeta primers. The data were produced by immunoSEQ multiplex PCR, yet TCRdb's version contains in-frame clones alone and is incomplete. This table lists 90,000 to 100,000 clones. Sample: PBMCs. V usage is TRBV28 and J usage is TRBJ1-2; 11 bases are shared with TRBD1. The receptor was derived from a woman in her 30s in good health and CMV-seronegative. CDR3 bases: TGTGCCAGCAGTTTACCGGGACAGGGGGGCTATGGCTACACCTTC. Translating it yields CASSLPGQGGYGYTF.